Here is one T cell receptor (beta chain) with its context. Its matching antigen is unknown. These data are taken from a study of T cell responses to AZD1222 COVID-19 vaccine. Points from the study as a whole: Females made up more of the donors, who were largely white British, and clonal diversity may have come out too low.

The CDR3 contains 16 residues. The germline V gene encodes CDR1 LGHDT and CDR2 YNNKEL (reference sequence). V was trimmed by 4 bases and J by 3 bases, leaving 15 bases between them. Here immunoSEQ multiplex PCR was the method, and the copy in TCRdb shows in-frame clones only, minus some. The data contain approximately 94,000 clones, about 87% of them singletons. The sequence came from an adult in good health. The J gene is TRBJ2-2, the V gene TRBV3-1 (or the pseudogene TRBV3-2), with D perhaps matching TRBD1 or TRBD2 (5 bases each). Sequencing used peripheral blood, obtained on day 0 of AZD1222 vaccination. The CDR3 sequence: CASSPRQSGDTGELFF. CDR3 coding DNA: TGTGCCAGCAGCCCCCGACAGAGCGGAGACACCGGGGAGCTGTTTTTT.